These T cell receptor beta chains were read from a single sample in a study of shared clonotypes between healthy human individuals. Profiled with immunoSEQ multiplex PCR; TCRdb holds only in-frame clones, not every one. Of more than 2 million clones in the sample, around 95% were seen once. Sequencing input: naive CD4+ T cells sorted from blood. Receptor source: a man between 18 and 35 years old in good health. The CDR3 runs from the conserved cysteine through the conserved F or W. The D gene is left open where the match is weak. Where a row states a size, it is once, few, many or the class of an expanded clone; other rows omit it.

TRBV29-1	.	.	TRBJ1-2	TGCAGCGTTCCCAGGGTTAGATATGGCTACACCTTC	CSVPRVRYGYTF
TRBV4-3	TRBD2	once	TRBJ2-3	TGCGCCAGCAGCCAAGATCTGGCCGGGACTAGGGTAGATACGCAGTATTTT	CASSQDLAGTRVDTQYF
TRBV5-1	TRBD2	.	TRBJ2-7	TGCGCCAGCAGCTTGTCAAGCGGGAGCAAGGGCGAGCAGTACTTC	CASSLSSGSKGEQYF
TRBV5-1	.	.	TRBJ2-5	TGCGCCAGCAGCTTGGCGGGGGACACACCGGGGGAGACCCAGTACTTC	CASSLAGDTPGETQYF
TRBV30	TRBD1	.	TRBJ2-2	TGTGCCTGGAGCGGGACAGGGTACGGGGAGCTGTTTTTT	CAWSGTGYGELFF
TRBV5-1	.	.	TRBJ1-6	TGCGCCAGCAGCTTGGCAGGGGTGGGTAATTCACCCCTCCACTTT	CASSLAGVGNSPLHF
TRBV5-1	.	.	TRBJ1-2	TGCGCCAGCAGCACGGACAGTCCATATGGCTACACCTTC	CASSTDSPYGYTF
TRBV2	TRBD1	.	TRBJ1-1	TGTGCCAGCAGGGACAGGGGGCTTAACACTGAAGCTTTCTTT	CASRDRGLNTEAFF
TRBV10-2	TRBD2	.	TRBJ2-7	TGCGCCAGCAGCGAGGATGGGAGCGGGAGGGCTTTCGACGAGCAGTACTTC	CASSEDGSGRAFDEQYF
TRBV21-1	.	.	TRBJ2-5	TGTGCCAGCAGCCACACAGGGGGCGGGGGGCAAGAGACCCAGTACTTC	CASSHTGGGGQETQYF
TRBV9	.	.	TRBJ2-1	TGTGCCAGCAGCGTAGCTCCCGGACAGAAATACAATGAGCAGTTCTTC	CASSVAPGQKYNEQFF
TRBV30	TRBD1	.	TRBJ1-1	TGTGCCTGGAGCGCGGACAGGGGAGGGACTGAAGCTTTCTTT	CAWSADRGGTEAFF
TRBV19	.	.	TRBJ1-5	TGTGCCAGTAGCGGGACCGGCAATCAGCCCCAGCATTTT	CASSGTGNQPQHF
TRBV15	.	few	TRBJ1-2	TGTGCCACCAGCAGAGACCCTGATTTCTACGGGACATCCAAGAACTATGGCTACACCTTC	CATSRDPDFYGTSKNYGYTF
TRBV4-3	.	once	TRBJ2-2	TGCGCCAGCAGCCAAGGGGCTACAGGAAACACCGGGGAGCTGTTTTTT	CASSQGATGNTGELFF
TRBV19	TRBD1	.	TRBJ1-5	TGTGCCAGTAGTATAGTGGAGGGGGCGAAGCAGCCCCAGCATTTT	CASSIVEGAKQPQHF
TRBV30	.	once	TRBJ1-4	TGTGCCTGGAGAGCGGGGTACCCTAATGAAAAACTGTTTTTT	CAWRAGYPNEKLFF
TRBV7-2	.	once	TRBJ1-4	TGTGCCAGCAGCTTAGATGCAGGGATTGAAAAACTGTTTTTT	CASSLDAGIEKLFF
TRBV19	.	.	TRBJ1-6	TGTGCCAGTAGTGCGGGGGATATAGGGTTCTCACCCCTCCACTTT	CASSAGDIGFSPLHF
TRBV19	TRBD2	.	TRBJ2-1	TGTGCCAGTAACTCGGGACTAGCGGGAGGGTACAATGAGCAGTTCTTC	CASNSGLAGGYNEQFF
TRBV5-6	.	.	TRBJ1-5	TGTGCCAGCAGTATAGGGGGGAGCAATCAGCCCCAGCATTTT	CASSIGGSNQPQHF
TRBV28	TRBD1	.	TRBJ2-7	TGTGCCAGCAGCCGGGACAGCGCAAGCTACGAGCAGTACTTC	CASSRDSASYEQYF
TRBV7-2	TRBD1	.	TRBJ1-2	TGTGCCAGCAGCTTATCAGGGGGCAACTATGGCTACACCTTC	CASSLSGGNYGYTF
TRBV27	.	.	TRBJ2-5	TGTGCCAGCAGTCACCCGGGACGGTTGGGAGAGACCCAGTACTTC	CASSHPGRLGETQYF
TRBV11-3	.	.	TRBJ2-5	TGTGCCAGCAGCTCCTGGGACCAAGAGACCCAGTACTTC	CASSSWDQETQYF
TRBV5-6	.	.	TRBJ1-5	TGTGCCAGCAGCTTGGAAGCATATAGCAATCAGCCCCAGCATTTT	CASSLEAYSNQPQHF
TRBV28	TRBD2	once	TRBJ2-2	TGTGCCAGCAGTTTAAGTGGACTAGCGGGCACCGGGGAGCTGTTTTTT	CASSLSGLAGTGELFF
TRBV11-2	.	.	TRBJ2-1	TGTGCCAGCAGCTTAGGCAGCGGTCACTCCTACAATGAGCAGTTCTTC	CASSLGSGHSYNEQFF